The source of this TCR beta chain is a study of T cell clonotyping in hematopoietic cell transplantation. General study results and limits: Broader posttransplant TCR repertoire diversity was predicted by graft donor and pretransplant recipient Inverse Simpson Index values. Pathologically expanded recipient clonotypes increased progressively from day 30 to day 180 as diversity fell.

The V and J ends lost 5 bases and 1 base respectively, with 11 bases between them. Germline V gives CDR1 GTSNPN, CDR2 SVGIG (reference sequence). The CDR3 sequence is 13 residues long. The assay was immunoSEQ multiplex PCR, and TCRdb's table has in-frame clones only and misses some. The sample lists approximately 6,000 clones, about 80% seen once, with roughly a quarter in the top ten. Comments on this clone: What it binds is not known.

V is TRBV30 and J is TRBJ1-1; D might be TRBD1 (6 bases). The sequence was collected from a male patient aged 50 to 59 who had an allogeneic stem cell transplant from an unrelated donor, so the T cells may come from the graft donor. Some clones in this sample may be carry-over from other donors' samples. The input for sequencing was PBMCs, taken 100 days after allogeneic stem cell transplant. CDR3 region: CAWADSTNTEAFF. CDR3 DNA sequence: TGTGCCTGGGCGGACAGTACGAACACTGAAGCTTTCTTT. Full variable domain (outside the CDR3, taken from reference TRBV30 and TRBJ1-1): SQTIHQWPATLVQPVGSPLSLECTVEGTSNPNLYWYRQAAGRGLQLLFYSVGIGQISSEVPQNLSASRPQDRQFILSSKKLLLSDSGFYLCAWADSTNTEAFFGQGTRLTVV.